The next 27 T cell receptor beta chains were all read from a single sample in a study of siplizumab effects on memory and regulatory T cells. Assay: immunoSEQ multiplex PCR; the TCRdb copy retains only in-frame clones and omits some. Of 85,000 or so clones in the sample, 95% were seen once. The material sequenced was CD8+ T cells sorted from blood. These receptors were collected from a human donor in good health.

As to this clone: One end of the junction fails to match germline, which may point to a read error. The V and J genes are TRBV7-7 and TRBJ2-1, with TRBD1 as a possible D gene (5 bases). This CDR3 contains 18 residues. Germline V CDR1 and CDR2: SSHAT, FNYEAQ (reference sequence). Here the CDR3 reads CASSPSWTSPSSYNEQFF. CDR3 DNA sequence: TGTGCTAGCAGCCCCTCCTGGACATCTCCGAGCTCCTACAATGAGCAGTTCTTC.

This chain uses TRBV13 with TRBJ2-7; 9 bases agree with TRBD1. The germline gives CDR1 PRHDT, CDR2 FYEKMQ (reference sequence). Trimming cost V 0 bases and J 3 bases; bases outside gene matches: 0. The CDR3 has 14 residues. The DNA of the CDR3 is TGTGCCAGCAGCTTAGGGGACAGGGGCTACGAGCAGTACTTC. This encodes CASSLGDRGYEQYF.

The genes are TRBV6-6 and TRBJ1-1; a weak D match, TRBD1 (5 bases). V was shortened by 5 bases and J by 5 bases, with 18 bases between the two germline ends. Germline CDR1 is MNHNY and CDR2 is SVGAGI (reference sequence). This CDR3 has 15 residues. The DNA of the CDR3 is TGTGCCAGCAGTAAACCGACAGAGACATGGACTGAAGCTTTCTTT. It translates to CASSKPTETWTEAFF.

The chain recombines TRBV12-1 with TRBJ2-3. TRBV12-1 is a recognized pseudogene. The CDR3 runs 15 residues. The CDR3 nucleotides are TGTGCCAGCAGCTGCCCGTCTGTTGGCACAGATACGCAGTATTTT. Protein product: CASSCPSVGTDTQYF.

V usage is TRBV5-4 and J usage is TRBJ2-1, with 7 bases fitting TRBD2. Germline V gene data show CDR1 as SGHNT and CDR2 as YYREEE (reference sequence). V shed 2 bases and J 2 bases; nucleotides not matched to a gene: 7. The CDR3 covers 16 residues. The CDR3 is CASSFGGAGTYNEQFF. In DNA, the CDR3 is TGTGCCAGCAGCTTTGGTGGAGCGGGAACCTACAATGAGCAGTTCTTC. Drawing the rest from reference TRBV5-4 and TRBJ2-1, the complete variable domain is ETGVTQSPTHLIKTRGQQVTLRCSSQSGHNTVSWYQQALGQGPQFIFQYYREEENGRGNFPPRFSGLQFPNYSSELNVNALELDDSALYLCASSFGGAGTYNEQFFGPGTRLTVL.

J is TRBJ2-2 and V is TRBV15, with 9 bases matching TRBD1. With 3 bases clipped from V and 1 base from J, the junction kept 0 bases outside the gene matches. CDR1 LNHNV and CDR2 YYDKDF come from the germline V gene (reference sequence). This CDR3 contains 15 residues. CDR3 region: CATSRDRGNTGELFF. CDR3 nucleotides: TGTGCCACCAGCAGGGACAGGGGGAACACCGGGGAGCTGTTTTTT.

This clone was recorded only once. The rearrangement uses TRBV19 and TRBJ1-1, with D unclear. This CDR3 is built from 11 residues. The germline V gene has CDR1 LNHDA and CDR2 SQIVND (reference sequence). The V end lost 9 bases, the J end lost 6 bases, and 11 bases lay between the germline ends. The DNA of the CDR3 is TGTGCCAGCTCCGATGGGCCTGAAGCTTTCTTT. Translating gives CASSDGPEAFF. Full variable domain (remainder filled in from reference TRBV19 and TRBJ1-1): DGGITQSPKYLFRKEGQNVTLSCEQNLNHDAMYWYRQDPGQGLRLIYYSQIVNDFQKGDIAEGYSVSREKKESFPLTVTSAQKNPTAFYLCASSDGPEAFFGQGTRLTVV.

The chain uses TRBV2 and TRBJ2-3; D possibly matches TRBD1 or TRBD2 (5 bases each). From germline, CDR1 is SNHLY and CDR2 FYNNEI. This CDR3 contains 16 residues. Trimming pared 0 bases from V and 2 bases from J, leaving 12 bases between. The CDR3 DNA reads as TGTGCCAGCAGTGAAGCGTGGCGAGGGGCCACAGATACGCAGTATTTT. It specifies CASSEAWRGATDTQYF.

The V gene is TRBV19, the J gene TRBJ2-1; 9 nucleotides match TRBD2. Germline CDR1 reads LNHDA; CDR2 reads SQIVND (reference sequence). The CDR3 has 16 residues. J was trimmed by 2 bases and V by 4 bases; bases with no gene match: 6. This CDR3 is CASSTGIAGAYNEQFF. The CDR3, as DNA: TGTGCCAGTAGTACGGGGATAGCGGGAGCCTACAATGAGCAGTTCTTC. Full variable domain (remainder filled in from reference TRBV19 and TRBJ2-1): DGGITQSPKYLFRKEGQNVTLSCEQNLNHDAMYWYRQDPGQGLRLIYYSQIVNDFQKGDIAEGYSVSREKKESFPLTVTSAQKNPTAFYLCASSTGIAGAYNEQFFGPGTRLTVL.

This chain joins TRBV9 and TRBJ2-7; TRBD1 matches 9 bases. Germline-derived CDR1 and CDR2 are SGDLS and YYNGEE. The ends lost 0 bases at V and 4 bases at J; junction bases unmatched: 2. The CDR3 has 14 residues. The DNA of the CDR3 is TGTGCCAGCAGCGTAGCGGGACAGGGTTACGAGCAGTACTTC. Amino acids: CASSVAGQGYEQYF.

The genes are TRBV5-1 and TRBJ2-1; TRBD2 aligns across 8 bases. The CDR3 covers 13 residues. Unmatched junction bases numbered 11, after V lost 4 bases and J lost 14 bases. CDR1 is SGHRS, CDR2 YFSETQ, per germline. The CDR3 DNA sequence: TGCGCCAGCAGCACAACACTAGCGGAGGGGGAGTTCTTC. It specifies CASSTTLAEGEFF. Looking up the rest from reference TRBV5-1 and TRBJ2-1 gives the full variable domain: KAGVTQTPRYLIKTRGQQVTLSCSPISGHRSVSWYQQTPGQGLQFLFEYFSETQRNKGNFPGRFSGRQFSNSRSEMNVSTLELGDSALYLCASSTTLAEGEFFGPGTRLTVL.

The rearrangement joins TRBV30 to TRBJ2-7; 9 bases align to TRBD1. CDR1 is GTSNPN, CDR2 SVGIG, per germline (reference sequence). J lost 4 bases, V lost 0 bases, and 1 base had no gene match. The CDR3 runs to 13 residues. The CDR3 here is CAWSVGQGYEQYF. Written as DNA, the CDR3 is TGTGCCTGGAGTGTAGGACAGGGGTACGAGCAGTACTTC.

In its sample, this clone ranks as medium-sized. The rearrangement uses TRBV4-1 and TRBJ2-3; no clear D gene. The CDR3 length is 12 residues. V was clipped by 4 bases and J by 1 base, with 3 bases between them. Germline CDR1 is MGHRA and CDR2 is YSYEKL. The CDR3 region has the DNA TGCGCCAGCAGCCTGGGCACAGATACGCAGTATTTT. This translates into CASSLGTDTQYF.

This chain links TRBV6-5 with TRBJ2-2; 8 bases match TRBD2. V shed 0 bases and J 5 bases; nucleotides not matched to a gene: 5. The CDR3 loop spans 16 amino acids. Germline V gene sequence: CDR1 MNHEY, CDR2 SVGAGI. The CDR3 loop reads CASSYSGRAGTGELFF. The DNA of the CDR3 is TGTGCCAGCAGTTACTCCGGGAGGGCCGGGACCGGGGAGCTGTTTTTT.

The chain joins TRBV13 to TRBJ2-1; the D is unclear. Trimming took 1 base from V and 0 from J, leaving 7 bases between them. This CDR3 has 15 amino acids. Germline V CDR1 and CDR2: PRHDT, FYEKMQ (reference sequence). The CDR3 spells CASSLDGYSYNEQFF. In DNA, the CDR3 is TGTGCCAGCAGCTTAGATGGCTACTCCTACAATGAGCAGTTCTTC.

The chain uses TRBV5-1 and TRBJ2-1; 12 nucleotides match TRBD2. After removal of 4 bases from V and 6 bases from J, the junction contained 5 bases not matched to a gene. The CDR3 loop spans 15 amino acids. The germline V gene has CDR1 SGHRS and CDR2 YFSETQ. CDR3 region: CASSPTSGSVNEQFF. DNA of the CDR3: TGCGCCAGCAGCCCGACTAGCGGGAGCGTCAATGAGCAGTTCTTC.

This clone was observed a single time. This chain links TRBV6-6 with TRBJ2-7; D is ambiguous. Germline values: CDR1 MNHNY, CDR2 SVGAGI (reference sequence). V lost 2 bases and J 3 bases, leaving 5 bases between the germline ends. CDR3 size: 12 residues. The CDR3 DNA reads as TGTGCCAGCAGTTACGTAGTCTACGAGCAGTACTTC. Its translation: CASSYVVYEQYF.

CDR3 loop: CASSWGPKTSGSKETQYF. CDR3 DNA sequence: TGTGCCAGCAGTTGGGGACCCAAGACTAGCGGGAGTAAGGAGACCCAGTACTTC. V and J are TRBV27 and TRBJ2-5, with 12 bases aligning to TRBD2. Trimming removed 4 bases from V and 5 bases from J; junction bases left unmatched: 14. CDR1 and CDR2 from the germline V gene are MNHEY and SMNVEV (reference sequence). This CDR3 has 18 amino acids.

The chain has TRBV6-6 and TRBJ2-7; 10 bases match TRBD1. Looked up from germline, CDR1 is MNHNY and CDR2 is SVGAGI (reference sequence). The J segment lost 7 bases and the V segment lost 8 bases, leaving 8 bases of the junction unmatched. This CDR3 has 13 amino acids. The DNA of the CDR3 is TGTGCCAGCGGAGGACAGGGGGAAGGGGAGCAGTACTTC. It codes for CASGGQGEGEQYF.

The chain is built from TRBV7-9 and TRBJ2-7; the match to TRBD1 covers 7 bases. The CDR3 spans 16 residues. J lost 1 base, V lost 5 bases, and 11 bases had no gene match. Germline CDR1 reads SEHNR; CDR2 reads FQNEAQ (reference sequence). The CDR3 loop reads CASSGFGDRMSYEQYF. CDR3 coding DNA: TGTGCCAGCAGCGGCTTCGGGGACAGAATGTCCTACGAGCAGTACTTC. Looking up the rest from reference TRBV7-9 and TRBJ2-7 gives the full variable domain: DTGVSQNPRHKITKRGQNVTFRCDPISEHNRLYWYRQTLGQGPEFLTYFQNEAQLEKSRLLSDRFSAERPKGSFSTLEIQRTEQGDSAMYLCASSGFGDRMSYEQYFGPGTRLTVT.

V is TRBV29-1 and J is TRBJ2-3; D may be TRBD1 (6 bases). V was cut by 6 bases and J by 2 bases, with 18 bases left in between. The CDR3 consists of 15 residues. Germline CDR1 and CDR2: SQVTM and ANQGSEA. The DNA for the CDR3 is TGCAGCGTCAAGGGGGTCCCGGGGCACACAGATACGCAGTATTTT. It specifies CSVKGVPGHTDTQYF.

The rearrangement joins TRBV6-1 to TRBJ1-1; no firm D call. This CDR3 region has 17 residues. Germline values: CDR1 MNHNS, CDR2 SASEGT. V lost 2 bases to trimming and J lost 4 bases, with 20 bases between them. In nucleotides, the CDR3 is TGTGCCAGCAGTGAATGGTTCCCCCCGGGAGTGGGCACTGAAGCTTTCTTT. Protein sequence: CASSEWFPPGVGTEAFF.

About this clone: Other DNA sequences in the sample encode the same CDR3. This sequence joins TRBV9 and TRBJ2-2; D is uncertain. Trimming removed 0 bases from V and 1 base from J, with 4 bases in between. Germline V gives CDR1 SGDLS, CDR2 YYNGEE. The CDR3 length is 14 residues. The CDR3 spells CASSVGGNTGELFF. CDR3 nucleotides: TGTGCCAGCAGCGTAGGGGGGAACACCGGGGAGCTGTTTTTT.

The table lists this clone with a few counts. The chain links TRBV9 to TRBJ2-1, with D possibly matching TRBD1 (6 bases). Looked up from germline, CDR1 is SGDLS and CDR2 is YYNGEE. This CDR3 is built from 11 residues. V was pared by 2 bases and J by 10 bases, with 7 bases between. CDR3 amino acids: CASSVGTEQFF. DNA for the CDR3: TGTGCCAGCAGCGTCGGGACAGAGCAGTTCTTC.

The rearrangement uses TRBV6-1 and TRBJ2-1; no clear D. CDR1 is MNHNS and CDR2 is SASEGT in the germline V gene. This CDR3 has 14 amino acids. Trimming cost V 2 bases and J 5 bases, with 10 bases left between them. The CDR3 coding sequence is TGTGCCAGCAGTGAACTAGGGCAGGACAATGAGCAGTTCTTC. Its protein product is CASSELGQDNEQFF.

The CDR3 sequence is CASSRSVRGAHEQYF. CDR3 bases: TGTGCCAGCAGTCGATCAGTAAGGGGGGCCCACGAGCAGTACTTC. V and J are TRBV28 and TRBJ2-7; possibly TRBD1 or TRBD2 for D (6 bases each). Germline values: CDR1 MDHEN, CDR2 SYDVKM. This CDR3 region has 15 residues. The V gene lost 5 bases and the J gene lost 5 bases, with 19 bases spanning the gap.

In its sample, this clone was seen once. The V gene is TRBV6-6, the J gene TRBJ1-5; D is undetermined. The V gene lost 6 bases and the J gene lost 4 bases, with 10 bases spanning the gap. The length of the CDR3 is 13 residues. Germline values: CDR1 MNHNY, CDR2 SVGAGI (reference sequence). The CDR3 region is CASRRGSNQPQHF. The CDR3 bases are TGTGCCAGCAGGCGTGGGAGTAATCAGCCCCAGCATTTT.